This T cell receptor beta chain was captured by sequencing in a study of cytomegalovirus exposure and HLA in healthy donors. PCR involved 60 Vbeta and 13 Jbeta primers. Profiled with immunoSEQ multiplex PCR; TCRdb holds only in-frame clones, not every one. The sample includes fewer than 130,000 clones, around three quarters of them seen just once. Per the germline V gene, CDR1 is MGHRA and CDR2 is YSYEKL. There are 15 residues in the CDR3. Trimming cost V 0 bases and J 3 bases; bases outside gene matches: 3. The chain links TRBV4-1 to TRBJ2-7; 9 nucleotides align to TRBD2. The clonotype was recovered from a woman in her thirties in good health and CMV-seronegative. The specimen was PBMCs. The CDR3 nucleotides read TGCGCCAGCAGCCAAGATGGAGCGGGGGGCTACGAGCAGTACTTC. It codes for CASSQDGAGGYEQYF.